The entry that follows covers one T cell receptor beta chain sequence. The data derive from a study of T cell changes during pregnancy in multiple sclerosis. Clones were sequenced by immunoSEQ multiplex PCR, and TCRdb holds only the in-frame ones, with some missing. The repertoire holds fewer than 65,000 clones, around 90% seen once, with 0.6% to 0.8% in the top ten. The CDR3 covers 14 residues. Looked up from germline, CDR1 is SGHDT and CDR2 is YYEEEE. Trimming cost V 1 base and J 3 bases, with 11 bases left between them. The chain recombines TRBV5-6 with TRBJ2-7; TRBD2 might be the D (6 bases). The clonotype comes from a female donor with multiple sclerosis, enrolled in a pregnancy study. The specimen was CD4+ T cells from peripheral blood mononuclear cells, collected in the first trimester of pregnancy. CDR3 amino acids: CASSLIGLNYEQYF. The CDR3 nucleotides read TGTGCCAGCAGCTTGATCGGACTAAACTACGAGCAGTACTTC.